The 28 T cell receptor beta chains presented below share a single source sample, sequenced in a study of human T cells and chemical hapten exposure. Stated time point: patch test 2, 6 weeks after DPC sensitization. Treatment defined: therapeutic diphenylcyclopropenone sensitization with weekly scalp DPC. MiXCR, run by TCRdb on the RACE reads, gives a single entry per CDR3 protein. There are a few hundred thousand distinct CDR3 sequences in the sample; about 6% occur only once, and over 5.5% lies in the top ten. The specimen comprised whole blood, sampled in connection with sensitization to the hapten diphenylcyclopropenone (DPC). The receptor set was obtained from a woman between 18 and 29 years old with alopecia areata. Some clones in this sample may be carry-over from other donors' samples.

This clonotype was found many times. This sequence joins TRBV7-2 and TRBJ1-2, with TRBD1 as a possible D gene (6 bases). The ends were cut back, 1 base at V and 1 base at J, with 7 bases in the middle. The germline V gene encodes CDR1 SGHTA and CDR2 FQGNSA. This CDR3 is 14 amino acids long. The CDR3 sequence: CASSLDRVNYGYTF. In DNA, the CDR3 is TGTGCCAGCAGCTTAGACAGGGTTAACTATGGCTACACCTTC.

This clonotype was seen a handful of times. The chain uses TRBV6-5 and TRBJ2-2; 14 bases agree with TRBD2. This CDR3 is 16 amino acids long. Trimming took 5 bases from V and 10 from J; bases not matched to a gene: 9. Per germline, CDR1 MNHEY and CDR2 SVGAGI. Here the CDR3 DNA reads TGTGCCAGCAGTCAATCCGGACTAGCGGGGGGTGCGGAGCTGTTTTTT. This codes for CASSQSGLAGGAELFF.

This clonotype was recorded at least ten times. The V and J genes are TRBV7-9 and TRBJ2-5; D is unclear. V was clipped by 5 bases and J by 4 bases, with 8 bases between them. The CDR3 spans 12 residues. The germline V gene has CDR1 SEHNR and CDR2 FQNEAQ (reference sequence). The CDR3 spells CASSRARETQYF. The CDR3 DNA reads TGTGCCAGCAGCCGGGCTCGAGAGACCCAGTACTTC.

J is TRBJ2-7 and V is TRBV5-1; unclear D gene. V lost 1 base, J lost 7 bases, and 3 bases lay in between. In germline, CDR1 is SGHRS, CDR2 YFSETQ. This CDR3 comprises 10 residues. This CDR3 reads CASSLKEQYF. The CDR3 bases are TGCGCCAGCAGCTTGAAAGAGCAGTACTTC.

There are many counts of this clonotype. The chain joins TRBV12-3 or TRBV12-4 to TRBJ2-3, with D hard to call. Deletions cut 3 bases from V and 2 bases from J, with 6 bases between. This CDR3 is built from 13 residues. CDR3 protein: CASSFSYTDTQYF. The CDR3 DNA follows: TGTGCCAGCAGTTTTTCTTACACAGATACGCAGTATTTT.

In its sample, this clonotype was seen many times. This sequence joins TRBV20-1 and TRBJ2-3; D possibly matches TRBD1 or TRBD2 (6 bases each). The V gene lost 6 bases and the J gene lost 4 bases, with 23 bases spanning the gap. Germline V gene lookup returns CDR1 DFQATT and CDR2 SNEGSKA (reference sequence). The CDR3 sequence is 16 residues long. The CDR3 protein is CSAVLWGAPSADTQYF. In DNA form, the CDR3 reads TGCAGTGCCGTATTGTGGGGGGCCCCCTCCGCAGATACGCAGTATTTT.

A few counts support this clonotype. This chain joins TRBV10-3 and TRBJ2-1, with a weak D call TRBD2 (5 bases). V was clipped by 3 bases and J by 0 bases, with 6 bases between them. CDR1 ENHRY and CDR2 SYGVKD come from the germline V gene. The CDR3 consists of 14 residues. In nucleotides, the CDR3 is TGTGCCATCAGTGACACTAGCTCCTACAATGAGCAGTTCTTC. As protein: CAISDTSSYNEQFF.

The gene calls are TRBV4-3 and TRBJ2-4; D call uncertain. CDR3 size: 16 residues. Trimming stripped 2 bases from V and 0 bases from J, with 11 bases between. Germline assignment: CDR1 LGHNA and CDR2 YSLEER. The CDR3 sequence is CASSQSFGVAKNIQYF. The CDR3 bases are TGCGCCAGCAGCCAATCCTTCGGAGTAGCCAAAAACATTCAGTACTTC.

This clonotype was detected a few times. The CDR3 DNA sequence: TGTGCCAGCAGTTTAAGAGCGGGGGGAGAGACCCAGTACTTC. This codes for CASSLRAGGETQYF. The chain uses TRBV12-3 or TRBV12-4 and TRBJ2-5; 9 bases align to TRBD2. This CDR3 has 14 amino acids. V lost 2 bases, J lost 4 bases, and 2 bases stayed unmatched.

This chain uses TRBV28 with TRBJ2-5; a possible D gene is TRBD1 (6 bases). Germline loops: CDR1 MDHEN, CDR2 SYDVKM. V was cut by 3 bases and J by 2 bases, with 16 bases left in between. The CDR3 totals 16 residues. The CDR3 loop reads CASSFINRVGQETQYF. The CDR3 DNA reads TGTGCCAGCAGTTTCATTAACAGGGTTGGACAAGAGACCCAGTACTTC.

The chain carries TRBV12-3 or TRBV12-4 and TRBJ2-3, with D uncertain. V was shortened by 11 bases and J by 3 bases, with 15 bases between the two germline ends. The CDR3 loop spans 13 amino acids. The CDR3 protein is CACDGPETDTQYF. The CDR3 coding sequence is TGTGCCTGTGATGGGCCGGAGACAGATACGCAGTATTTT.

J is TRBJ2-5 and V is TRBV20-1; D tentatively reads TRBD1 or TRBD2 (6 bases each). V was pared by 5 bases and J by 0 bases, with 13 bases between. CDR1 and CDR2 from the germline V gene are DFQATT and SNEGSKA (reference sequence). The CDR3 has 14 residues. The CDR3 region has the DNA TGCAGTGCTTCCGTGGGGGGCGACCAAGAGACCCAGTACTTC. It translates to CSASVGGDQETQYF.

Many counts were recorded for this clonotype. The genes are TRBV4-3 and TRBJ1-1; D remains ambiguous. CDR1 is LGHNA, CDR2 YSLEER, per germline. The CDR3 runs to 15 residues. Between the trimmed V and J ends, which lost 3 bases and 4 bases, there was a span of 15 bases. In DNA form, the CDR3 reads TGCGCCAGCAGCCAGCACCGACTTAGGCGCACTGAAGCTTTCTTT. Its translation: CASSQHRLRRTEAFF.

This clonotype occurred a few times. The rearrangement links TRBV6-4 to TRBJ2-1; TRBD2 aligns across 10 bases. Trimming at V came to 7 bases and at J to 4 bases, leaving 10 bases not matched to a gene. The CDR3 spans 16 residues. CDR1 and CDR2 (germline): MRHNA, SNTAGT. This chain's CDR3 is CASIRRVLAGYNEQFF. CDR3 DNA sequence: TGTGCCAGCATTCGACGGGTACTAGCGGGGTACAATGAGCAGTTCTTC.

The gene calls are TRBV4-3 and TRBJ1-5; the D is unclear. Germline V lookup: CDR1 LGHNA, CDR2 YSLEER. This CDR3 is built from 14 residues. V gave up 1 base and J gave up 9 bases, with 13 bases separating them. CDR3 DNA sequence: TGCGCCAGCAGCCAAGTCACCCGTCCCGGGCCCCAGCATTTT. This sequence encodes CASSQVTRPGPQHF.

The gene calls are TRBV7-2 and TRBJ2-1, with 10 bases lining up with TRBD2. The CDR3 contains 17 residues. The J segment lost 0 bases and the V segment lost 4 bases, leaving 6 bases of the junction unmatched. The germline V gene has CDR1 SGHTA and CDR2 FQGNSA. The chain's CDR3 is CASSSRLAGPSYNEQFF. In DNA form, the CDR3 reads TGTGCCAGCAGCTCAAGACTAGCGGGTCCCTCCTACAATGAGCAGTTCTTC. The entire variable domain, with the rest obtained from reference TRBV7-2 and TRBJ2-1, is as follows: GAGVSQSPSNKVTEKGKDVELRCDPISGHTALYWYRQSLGQGLEFLIYFQGNSAPDKSGLPSDRFSAERTGGSVSTLTIQRTQQEDSAVYLCASSSRLAGPSYNEQFFGPGTRLTVL.

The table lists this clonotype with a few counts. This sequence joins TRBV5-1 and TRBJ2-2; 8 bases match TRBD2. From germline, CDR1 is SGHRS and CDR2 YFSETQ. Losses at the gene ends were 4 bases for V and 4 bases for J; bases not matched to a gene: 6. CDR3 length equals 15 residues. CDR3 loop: CASSGGLVITGELFF. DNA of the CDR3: TGCGCCAGCAGCGGGGGACTAGTAATCACCGGGGAGCTGTTTTTT.

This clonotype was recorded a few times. The chain's CDR3 is CASSRSGPEETQYF. Written as DNA, the CDR3 is TGTGCCAGCAGCCGAAGCGGACCCGAAGAGACCCAGTACTTC. V usage is TRBV7-9 and J usage is TRBJ2-5, with D maybe TRBD2 (5 bases). Germline V CDR1 and CDR2: SEHNR, FQNEAQ (reference sequence). The CDR3 has 14 residues. Trimming shortened V by 5 bases and J by 3 bases, and 13 bases separated the two germline ends.

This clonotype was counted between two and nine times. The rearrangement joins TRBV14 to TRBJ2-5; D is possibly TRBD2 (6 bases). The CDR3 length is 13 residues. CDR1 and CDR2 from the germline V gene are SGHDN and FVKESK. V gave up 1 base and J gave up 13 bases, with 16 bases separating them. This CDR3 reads CASSQVLAAGPYF. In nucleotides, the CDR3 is TGTGCCAGCAGCCAAGTATTAGCGGCAGGTCCGTACTTC.

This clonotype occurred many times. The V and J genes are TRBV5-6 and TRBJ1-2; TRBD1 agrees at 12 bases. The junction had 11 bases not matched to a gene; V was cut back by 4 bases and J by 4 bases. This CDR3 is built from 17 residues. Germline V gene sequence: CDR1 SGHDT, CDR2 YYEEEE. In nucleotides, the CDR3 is TGTGCCAGCAGCCCCGGGACAGGGGGCGCTGGGGGCTATGGCTACACCTTC. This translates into CASSPGTGGAGGYGYTF. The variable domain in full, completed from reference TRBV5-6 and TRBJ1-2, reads DAGVTQSPTHLIKTRGQQVTLRCSPKSGHDTVSWYQQALGQGPQFIFQYYEEEERQRGNFPDRFSGHQFPNYSSELNVNALLLGDSALYLCASSPGTGGAGGYGYTFGSGTRLTVV.

The DNA of the CDR3 is TGCGCCAGCAGCCAGCTTACAGGCACAGATACGCAGTATTTT. Protein sequence: CASSQLTGTDTQYF. This chain connects TRBV4-3 to TRBJ2-3, with D unresolved. The CDR3 is 14 amino acids. Germline V CDR1 and CDR2: LGHNA, YSLEER. The V gene lost 3 bases and the J gene lost 1 base, with 8 bases spanning the gap.

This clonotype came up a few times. Written as DNA, the CDR3 is TGCAGTGCTAGAGATAACGACAGACCGAACACTGAAGCTTTCTTT. The encoded protein is CSARDNDRPNTEAFF. This chain joins TRBV20-1 and TRBJ1-1, with D tentatively TRBD1 (5 bases). CDR3 length: 15 residues. Trimming removed 0 bases at V and 1 base at J, with 12 bases between. CDR1 and CDR2 (germline): DFQATT, SNEGSKA (reference sequence).

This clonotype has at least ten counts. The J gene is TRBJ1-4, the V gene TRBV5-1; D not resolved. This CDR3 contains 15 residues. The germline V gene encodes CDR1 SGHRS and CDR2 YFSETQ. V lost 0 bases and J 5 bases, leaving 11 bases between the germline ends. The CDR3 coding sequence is TGCGCCAGCAGCTTGGCCGGAACAGCAAATGAAAAACTGTTTTTT. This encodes CASSLAGTANEKLFF.

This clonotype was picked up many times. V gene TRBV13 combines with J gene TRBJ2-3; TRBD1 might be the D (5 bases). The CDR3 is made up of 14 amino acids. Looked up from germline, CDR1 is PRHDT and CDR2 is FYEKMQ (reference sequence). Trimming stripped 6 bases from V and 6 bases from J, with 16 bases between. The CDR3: CASRVLGPGDTQYF. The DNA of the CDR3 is TGTGCCAGCAGGGTGCTAGGGCCAGGGGATACGCAGTATTTT.

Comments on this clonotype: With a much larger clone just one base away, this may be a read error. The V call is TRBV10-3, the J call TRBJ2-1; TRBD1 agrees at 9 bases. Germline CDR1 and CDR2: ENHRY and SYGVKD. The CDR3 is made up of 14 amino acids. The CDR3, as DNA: TGTACCATCAGTGGGGGACAGGGCCAGAATGAGCAGTTCTTC. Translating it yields CTISGGQGQNEQFF.

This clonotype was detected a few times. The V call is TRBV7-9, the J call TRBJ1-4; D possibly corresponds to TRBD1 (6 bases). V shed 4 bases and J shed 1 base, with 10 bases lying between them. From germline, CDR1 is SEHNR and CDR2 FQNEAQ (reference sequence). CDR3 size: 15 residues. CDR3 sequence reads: CASSSTGKTNEKLFF. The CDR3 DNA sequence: TGTGCCAGCAGCTCCACAGGGAAAACTAATGAAAAACTGTTTTTT.

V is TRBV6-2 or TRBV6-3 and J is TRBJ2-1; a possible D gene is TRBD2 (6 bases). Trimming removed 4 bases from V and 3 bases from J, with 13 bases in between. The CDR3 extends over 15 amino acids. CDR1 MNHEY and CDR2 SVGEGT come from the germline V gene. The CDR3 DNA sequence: TGTGCCAGCAGTTCCTCTAGCGCTGGCTACAATGAGCAGTTCTTC. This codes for CASSSSSAGYNEQFF.

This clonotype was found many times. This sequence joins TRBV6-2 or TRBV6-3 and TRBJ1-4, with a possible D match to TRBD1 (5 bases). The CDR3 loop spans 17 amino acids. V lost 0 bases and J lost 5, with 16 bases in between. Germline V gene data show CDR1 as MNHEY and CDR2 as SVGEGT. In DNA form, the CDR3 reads TGTGCCAGCAGTTACTCGGCCACCGGGACCCTGAATGAAAAACTGTTTTTT. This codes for CASSYSATGTLNEKLFF.